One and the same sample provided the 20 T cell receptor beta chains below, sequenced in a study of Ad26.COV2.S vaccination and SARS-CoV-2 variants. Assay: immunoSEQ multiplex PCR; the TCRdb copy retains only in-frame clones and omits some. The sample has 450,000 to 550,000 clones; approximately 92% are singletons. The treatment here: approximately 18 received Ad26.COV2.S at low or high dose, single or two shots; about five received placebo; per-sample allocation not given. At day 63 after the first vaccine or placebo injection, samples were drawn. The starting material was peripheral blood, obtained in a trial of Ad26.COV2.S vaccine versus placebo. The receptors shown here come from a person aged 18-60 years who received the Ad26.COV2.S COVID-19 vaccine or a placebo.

CDR3 nucleotides: TGTGCCAGCAGCCCAGGAGACCCGCCCGGAAAACTGTTTTTT. This encodes CASSPGDPPGKLFF. The chain couples TRBV7-6 to TRBJ1-4; no reliable D call. Germline V CDR1 and CDR2: SGHVS, FNYEAQ. CDR3 length equals 14 residues. Trimming cost V 5 bases and J 10 bases, with 17 bases left between them.

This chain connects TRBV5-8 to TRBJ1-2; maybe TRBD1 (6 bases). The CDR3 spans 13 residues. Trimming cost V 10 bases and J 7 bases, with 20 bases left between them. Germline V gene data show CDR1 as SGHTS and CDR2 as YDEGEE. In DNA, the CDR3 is TGTGCCGCCCAGGCGGGGGGGGCCGCTGGCTACACCTTC. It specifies CAAQAGGAAGYTF.

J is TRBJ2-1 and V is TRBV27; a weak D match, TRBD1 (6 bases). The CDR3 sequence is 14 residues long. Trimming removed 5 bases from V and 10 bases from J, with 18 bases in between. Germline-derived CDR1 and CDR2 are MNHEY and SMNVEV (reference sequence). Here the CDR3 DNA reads TGTGCCAGCAGTCCCTCGACAGGAAGGATCGAGCAGTTCTTC. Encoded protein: CASSPSTGRIEQFF.

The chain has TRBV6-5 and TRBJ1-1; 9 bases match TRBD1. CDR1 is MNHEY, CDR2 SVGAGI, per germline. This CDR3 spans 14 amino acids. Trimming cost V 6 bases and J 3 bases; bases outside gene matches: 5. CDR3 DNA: TGTGCCAGCAGCCGGGACAGGGTAGACACTGAAGCTTTCTTT. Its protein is CASSRDRVDTEAFF.

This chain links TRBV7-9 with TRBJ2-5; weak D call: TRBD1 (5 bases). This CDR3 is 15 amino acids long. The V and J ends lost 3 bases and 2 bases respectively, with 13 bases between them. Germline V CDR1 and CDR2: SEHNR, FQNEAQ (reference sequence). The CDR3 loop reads CASSFPSGHQETQYF. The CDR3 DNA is TGTGCCAGCAGCTTCCCCTCAGGGCATCAAGAGACCCAGTACTTC.

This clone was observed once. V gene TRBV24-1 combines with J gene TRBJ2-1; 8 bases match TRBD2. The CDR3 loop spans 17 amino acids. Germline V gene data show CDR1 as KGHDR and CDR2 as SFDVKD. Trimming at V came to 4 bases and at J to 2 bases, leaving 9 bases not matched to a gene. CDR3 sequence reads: CATSDSRGGVTYNEQFF. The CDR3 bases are TGTGCCACCAGTGACTCCCGGGGGGGGGTTACCTACAATGAGCAGTTCTTC.

The CDR3 here is CASRQIGQIGYTF. CDR3 nucleotide sequence: TGTGCCAGCAGGCAAATCGGACAGATTGGCTACACCTTC. The V and J genes are TRBV5-4 and TRBJ1-2; possibly TRBD1 for D (6 bases). Trimming shortened V by 5 bases and J by 7 bases, and 15 bases separated the two germline ends. This CDR3 has 13 amino acids. The germline V gene has CDR1 SGHNT and CDR2 YYREEE (reference sequence).

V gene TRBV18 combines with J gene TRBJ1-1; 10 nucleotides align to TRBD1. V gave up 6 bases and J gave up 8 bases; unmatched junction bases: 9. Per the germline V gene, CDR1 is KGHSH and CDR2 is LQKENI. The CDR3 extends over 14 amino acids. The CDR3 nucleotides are TGTGCCAGCTCGCTGGGACAGGGGTGGGGAGAAGCTTTCTTT. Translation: CASSLGQGWGEAFF.

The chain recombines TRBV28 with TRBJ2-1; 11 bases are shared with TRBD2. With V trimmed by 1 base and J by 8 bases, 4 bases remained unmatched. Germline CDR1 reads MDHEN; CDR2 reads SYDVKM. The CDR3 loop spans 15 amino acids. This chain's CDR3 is CASSLSLAGVHEQFF. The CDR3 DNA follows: TGTGCCAGCAGTTTATCACTAGCGGGAGTTCATGAGCAGTTCTTC.

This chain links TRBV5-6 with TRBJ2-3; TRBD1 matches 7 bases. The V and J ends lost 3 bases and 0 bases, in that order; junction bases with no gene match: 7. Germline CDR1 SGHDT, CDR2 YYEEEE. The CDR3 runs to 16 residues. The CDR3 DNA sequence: TGTGCCAGCAGCTCCCTGGACAGGCGGAGCACAGATACGCAGTATTTT. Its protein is CASSSLDRRSTDTQYF.

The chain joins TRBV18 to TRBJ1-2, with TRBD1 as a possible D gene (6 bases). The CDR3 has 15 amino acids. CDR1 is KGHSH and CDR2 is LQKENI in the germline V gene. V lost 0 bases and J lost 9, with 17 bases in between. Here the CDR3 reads CASSPPGSPGGSYTF. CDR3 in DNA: TGTGCCAGCTCACCACCCGGGTCACCTGGGGGCAGCTACACCTTC.

The CDR3 is CASSLGGWGNTIYF. CDR3 nucleotides: TGTGCCAGCAGTTTAGGTGGTTGGGGAAACACCATATATTTT. The J gene is TRBJ1-3, the V gene TRBV27; no definite D call. Germline V CDR1 and CDR2: MNHEY, SMNVEV (reference sequence). The V and J ends lost 2 bases and 4 bases respectively, with 9 bases between them. There are 14 residues in the CDR3.

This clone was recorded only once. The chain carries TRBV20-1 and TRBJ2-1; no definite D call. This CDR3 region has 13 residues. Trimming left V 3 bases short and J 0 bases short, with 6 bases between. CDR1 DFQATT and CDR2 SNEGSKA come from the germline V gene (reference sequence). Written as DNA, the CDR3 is TGCAGTGCTAGTCCGAGCTCCTACAATGAGCAGTTCTTC. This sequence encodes CSASPSSYNEQFF.

The CDR3 nucleotides read TGTGCCAGCAGTGGACCGAGGATCAGGGGTCCGGAGTACTATGGCTACACCTTC. It is translated as CASSGPRIRGPEYYGYTF. The genes are TRBV25-1 and TRBJ1-2, with D possibly being TRBD1 (6 bases). In germline, CDR1 is MGHDK, CDR2 SYGVNS. Trimming shortened V by 4 bases and J by 3 bases, and 24 bases separated the two germline ends. The CDR3 runs to 18 residues.

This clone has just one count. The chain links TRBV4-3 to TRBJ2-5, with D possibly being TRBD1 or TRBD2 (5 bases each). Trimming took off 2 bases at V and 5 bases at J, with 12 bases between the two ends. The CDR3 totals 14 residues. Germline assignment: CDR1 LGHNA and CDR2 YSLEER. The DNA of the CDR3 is TGCGCCAGCAGCCAAAGAGGGGCCCCCGAGACCCAGTACTTC. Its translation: CASSQRGAPETQYF.

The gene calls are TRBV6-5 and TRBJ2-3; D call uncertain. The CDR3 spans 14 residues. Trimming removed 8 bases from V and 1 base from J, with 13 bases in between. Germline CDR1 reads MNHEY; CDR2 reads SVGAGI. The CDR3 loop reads CASYPRQGTDTQYF. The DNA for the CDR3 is TGTGCCAGCTACCCCCGCCAGGGCACAGATACGCAGTATTTT.

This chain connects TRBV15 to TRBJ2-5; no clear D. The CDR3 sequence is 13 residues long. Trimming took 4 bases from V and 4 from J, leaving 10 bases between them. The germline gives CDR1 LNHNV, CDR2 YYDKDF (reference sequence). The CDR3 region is CATSKGVVETQYF. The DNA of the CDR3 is TGTGCCACCAGCAAAGGTGTGGTAGAGACCCAGTACTTC.

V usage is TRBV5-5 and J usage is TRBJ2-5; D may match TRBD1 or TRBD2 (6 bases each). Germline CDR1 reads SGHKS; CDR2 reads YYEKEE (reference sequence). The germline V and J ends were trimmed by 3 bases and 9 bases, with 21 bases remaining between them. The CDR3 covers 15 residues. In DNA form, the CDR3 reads TGTGCCAGCAGCTGGGGGCGGGAACCAATGTGGTCCCAGTACTTC. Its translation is CASSWGREPMWSQYF.

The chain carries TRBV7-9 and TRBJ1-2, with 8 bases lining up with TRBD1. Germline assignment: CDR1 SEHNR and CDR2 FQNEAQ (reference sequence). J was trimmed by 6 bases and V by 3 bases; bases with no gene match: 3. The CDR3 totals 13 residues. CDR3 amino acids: CASSFSGGNGYTF. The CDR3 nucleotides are TGTGCCAGCAGCTTTTCAGGGGGCAATGGCTACACCTTC.

CDR3 DNA: TGTGCCACCAGCAGAGTGCGCGGGAGGGCTAATGAGGAGACCCAGTACTTC. It encodes CATSRVRGRANEETQYF. The genes are TRBV15 and TRBJ2-5; TRBD2 aligns across 9 bases. Looked up from germline, CDR1 is LNHNV and CDR2 is YYDKDF (reference sequence). The CDR3 has 17 amino acids. Losses at the gene ends were 1 base for V and 5 bases for J; bases not matched to a gene: 11.